This TCR beta chain was retrieved from a study of blood T cell repertoires in COVID-19. This clone has a handful of counts. The protocol was immunoSEQ multiplex PCR, while the TCRdb copy is restricted to in-frame clones and leaves out a portion. This table holds 300,000 or so clones, just under 85% found once. Sample: peripheral blood. The clonotype was recovered from a woman in her forties or fifties with active or convalescent COVID-19.

CDR3: CASREQPNQPQHF. DNA for the CDR3: TGTGCCAGCAGGGAACAGCCAAATCAGCCCCAGCATTTT. J is TRBJ1-5 and V is TRBV28; unclear D gene. Trimming shortened V by 6 bases and J by 4 bases, and 10 bases separated the two germline ends. Germline CDR1 is MDHEN and CDR2 is SYDVKM. This CDR3 spans 13 amino acids. Looking up the rest from reference TRBV28 and TRBJ1-5 gives the full variable domain: DVKVTQSSRYLVKRTGEKVFLECVQDMDHENMFWYRQDPGLGLRLIYFSYDVKMKEKGDIPEGYSVSREKKERFSLILESASTNQTSMYLCASREQPNQPQHFGDGTRLSIL.